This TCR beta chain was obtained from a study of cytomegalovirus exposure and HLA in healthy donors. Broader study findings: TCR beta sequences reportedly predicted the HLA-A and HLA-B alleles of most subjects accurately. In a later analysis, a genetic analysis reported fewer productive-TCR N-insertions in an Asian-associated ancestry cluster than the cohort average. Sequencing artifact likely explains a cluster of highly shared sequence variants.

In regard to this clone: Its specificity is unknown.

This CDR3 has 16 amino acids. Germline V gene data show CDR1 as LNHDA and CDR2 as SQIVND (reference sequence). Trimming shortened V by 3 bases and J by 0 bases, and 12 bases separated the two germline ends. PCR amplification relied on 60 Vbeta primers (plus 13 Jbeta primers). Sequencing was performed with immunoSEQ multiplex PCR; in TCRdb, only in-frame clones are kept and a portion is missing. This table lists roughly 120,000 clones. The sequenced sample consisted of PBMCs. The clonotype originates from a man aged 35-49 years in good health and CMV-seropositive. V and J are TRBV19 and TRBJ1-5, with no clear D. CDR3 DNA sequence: TGTGCCAGTAGTATTTGGGGAGCAGTTAGCAATCAGCCCCAGCATTTT. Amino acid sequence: CASSIWGAVSNQPQHF.